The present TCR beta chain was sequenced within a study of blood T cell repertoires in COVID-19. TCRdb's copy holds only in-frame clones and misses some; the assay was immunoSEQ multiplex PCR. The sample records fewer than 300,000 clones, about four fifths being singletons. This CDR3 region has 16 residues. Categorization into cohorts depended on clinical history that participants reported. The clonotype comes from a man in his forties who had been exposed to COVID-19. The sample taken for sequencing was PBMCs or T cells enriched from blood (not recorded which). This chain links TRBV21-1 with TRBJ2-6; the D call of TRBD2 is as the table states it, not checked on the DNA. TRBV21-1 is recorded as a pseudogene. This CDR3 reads CAGELAGFAGANVLTF. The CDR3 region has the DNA TGTGCCGGGGAACTAGCGGGATTTGCTGGGGCCAACGTCCTGACTTTC.